This T cell receptor beta chain was documented in a study of shared T cell receptors in the human thymus. Repertoires were generated with immunoSEQ multiplex PCR, while TCRdb's copy carries only in-frame clones and drops some. Altogether approximately 660,000 clones are present, roughly 90% being singletons, with the ten largest covering 0.01%. The same sample was also used in a study of human thymus T cells. This second report adds: Thymus pieces cut out during corrective heart surgery were the tissue that was used. Repertoires sampled from thymus and blood appeared biased in V and J gene usage.

The sequence was obtained from a boy less than two years old with a congenital heart defect. What was sequenced was thymocytes.

The CDR3 DNA follows: TGTGCCAGCAGGCCCCTAGGGAACACCGGGGAGCTGTTTTTT. Protein product: CASRPLGNTGELFF. V is TRBV6-4 and J is TRBJ2-2; no reliable D call. Trimming shortened V by 6 bases and J by 1 base, and 9 bases separated the two germline ends. Germline lookup yields CDR1 MRHNA and CDR2 SNTAGT. The CDR3 sequence is 14 residues long.